This T cell receptor (beta chain) is from a study of blood T cell repertoires in COVID-19 (dated by TCRdb to the early 2020s). Study-level background: Samples from collaborators originated in the United States, Italy and Spain and spanned both the acute and convalescent phases of COVID-19. Where HLA class I and class II types were available, the types were taken from metadata supplied by the sample provider, not from assay-based typing. The repertoires were released in a freely available public database meant as a resource for research on the immune response to SARS-CoV-2. Subjects who had been exposed to COVID-19, were actively infected with it, or had recovered from it provided the deeply sampled blood TCRbeta repertoires that made up the dataset. The material from the prospective study consisted of cDNA or gDNA derived from T cells, B-cell-depleted T cells, or PBMCs. Sample metadata almost always included a de-identified subject ID, COVID-19 status, age in years and sex. Samples came from the ongoing ImmuneRACE study (first 160 participants) plus 1,254 subjects from 6 global collaborators. The investigation overall reported the following: How much clinical and demographic metadata was included differed by source and by participant, and the metadata was provided uncurated.

Whole blood was collected in K2EDTA tubes by collaborating institutions according to the institutions' own protocols. For TCRbeta analysis, collaborators shipped samples in one of three forms: frozen whole blood, isolated PBMCs, or DNA extracted from either of those sample types. This clone has just a few counts. The specificity of this receptor is unknown. No base quality values were provided; no much bigger clone lies one nucleotide off. TCRbeta CDR3 regions were amplified from genomic DNA using the immunoSEQ Assay, a bias-controlled multiplex PCR. Per the original workflow: Nucleated cell counts per sample were estimated from amplification of reference gene primers within the assay. To quantify the absolute abundance of each unique TCRbeta CDR3 rearrangement, sequence reads were collapsed and filtered. For each sample, productive Simpson clonality was calculated by taking the square root of Simpson's diversity index across productive rearrangements. Here the immuneACCESS table is served through TCRdb, limited to in-frame sequences with V and J called. Missing clones are a known gap in these copies; in checked studies unresolved V genes cover under half, and the rest lacks a known reason. The V and J calls and clone size come from that table; D and trimming were worked out from the DNA. For this sample the table gives about 160,000 clones, of which approximately 92% were detected only once. About 5% of the sample is taken by the ten largest.

V drops 2 bases and J drops 5 bases, leaving 7 bases in between. From the germline V gene (reference sequence), CDR1 is LGHDT and CDR2 is YNNKEL. The CDR3 holds 13 amino acids from the cysteine to the phenylalanine. Only CDR3 DNA is held: 39 bases, read in frame from base 1. Recombination connected TRBV3-1 (or the pseudogene TRBV3-2) to TRBJ1-5, with the D gene uncertain. Sequenced sample: peripheral blood. The TCR sequence derives from a woman aged 50 to 65 with acute or convalescent COVID-19. CDR3 sequence: CASSQRSDQPQHF. Here is the DNA: TGTGCCAGCAGCCAACGCTCGGATCAGCCCCAGCATTTT.